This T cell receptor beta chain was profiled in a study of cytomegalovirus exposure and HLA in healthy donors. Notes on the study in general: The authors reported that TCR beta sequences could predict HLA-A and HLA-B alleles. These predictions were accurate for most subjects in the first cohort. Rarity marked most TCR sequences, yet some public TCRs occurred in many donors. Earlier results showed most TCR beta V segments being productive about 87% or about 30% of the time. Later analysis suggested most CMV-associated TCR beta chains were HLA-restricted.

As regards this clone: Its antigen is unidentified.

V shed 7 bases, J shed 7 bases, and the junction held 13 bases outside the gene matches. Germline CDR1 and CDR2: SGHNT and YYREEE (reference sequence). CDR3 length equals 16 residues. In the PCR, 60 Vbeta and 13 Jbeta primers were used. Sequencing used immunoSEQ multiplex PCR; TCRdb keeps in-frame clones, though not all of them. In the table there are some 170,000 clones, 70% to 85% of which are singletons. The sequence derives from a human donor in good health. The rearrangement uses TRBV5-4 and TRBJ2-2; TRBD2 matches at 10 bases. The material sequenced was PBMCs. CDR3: CASSPLAGDSGGELFF. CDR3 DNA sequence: TGTGCCAGCTCACCGCTAGCGGGGGATTCGGGCGGGGAGCTGTTTTTT.